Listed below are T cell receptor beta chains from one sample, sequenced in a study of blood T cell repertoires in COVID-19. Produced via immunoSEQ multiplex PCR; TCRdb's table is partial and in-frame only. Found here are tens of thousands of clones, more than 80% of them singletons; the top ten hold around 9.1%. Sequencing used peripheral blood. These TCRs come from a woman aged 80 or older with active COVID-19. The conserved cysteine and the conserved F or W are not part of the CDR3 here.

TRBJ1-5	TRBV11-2	ASSVGTSRNQPQH
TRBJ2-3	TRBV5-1	ASSLDWPSGGPSTDTQY
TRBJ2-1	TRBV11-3	ASSLGLAGGGEQF
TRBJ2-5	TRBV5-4	ASGSGGGETQY
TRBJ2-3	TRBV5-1	ASSPDQGPDTQY
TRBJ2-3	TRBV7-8	ASRSGTSDANTQY
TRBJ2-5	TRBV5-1	ASNHWGQNQETQY
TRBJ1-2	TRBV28	ASSSLSPGTGVTPFLNSYGYT
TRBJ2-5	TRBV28	ASSRGEETQY
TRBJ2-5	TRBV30	AWATSGAPETQY
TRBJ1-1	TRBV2	ASGNRRGVEGAF
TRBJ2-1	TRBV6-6	ASRRTWGQGQNNEQF
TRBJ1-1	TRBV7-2	ASSLAFVNTEAF
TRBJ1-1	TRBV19	ASVFAEGGVAF
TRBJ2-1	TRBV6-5	ASSPGQPPNNEQF
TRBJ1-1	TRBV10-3	AISATGGDAANTEAF
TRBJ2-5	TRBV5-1	ASSPDSYQETQY
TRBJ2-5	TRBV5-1	ASSLLQDNQETQY
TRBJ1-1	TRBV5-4	ASSLAPGVDTEAF
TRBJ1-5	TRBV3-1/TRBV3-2	ASSQDLGGVRNQPQH
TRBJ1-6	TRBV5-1	ASSLVLPGQGSPLH
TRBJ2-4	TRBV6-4	ASSVPRGRLVRAKNIQY
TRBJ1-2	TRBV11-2	ASSLGGRAYGYT
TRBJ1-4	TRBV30	AWTRIATNEKLF
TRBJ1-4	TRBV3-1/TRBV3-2	ASSSPLTGGGEKLF